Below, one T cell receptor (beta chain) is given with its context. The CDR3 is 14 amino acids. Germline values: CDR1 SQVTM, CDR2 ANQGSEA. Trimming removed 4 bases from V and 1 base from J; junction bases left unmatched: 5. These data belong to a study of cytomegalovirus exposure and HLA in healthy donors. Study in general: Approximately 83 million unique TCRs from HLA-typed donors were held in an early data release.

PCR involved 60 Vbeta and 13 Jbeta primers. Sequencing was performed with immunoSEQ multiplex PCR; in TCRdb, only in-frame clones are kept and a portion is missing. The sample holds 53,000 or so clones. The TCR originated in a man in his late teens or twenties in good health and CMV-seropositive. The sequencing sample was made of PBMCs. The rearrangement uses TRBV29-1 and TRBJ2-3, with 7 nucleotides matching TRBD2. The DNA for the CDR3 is TGCAGCGTTGGCCCTAGCGGTCGCACAGATACGCAGTATTTT. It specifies CSVGPSGRTDTQYF.